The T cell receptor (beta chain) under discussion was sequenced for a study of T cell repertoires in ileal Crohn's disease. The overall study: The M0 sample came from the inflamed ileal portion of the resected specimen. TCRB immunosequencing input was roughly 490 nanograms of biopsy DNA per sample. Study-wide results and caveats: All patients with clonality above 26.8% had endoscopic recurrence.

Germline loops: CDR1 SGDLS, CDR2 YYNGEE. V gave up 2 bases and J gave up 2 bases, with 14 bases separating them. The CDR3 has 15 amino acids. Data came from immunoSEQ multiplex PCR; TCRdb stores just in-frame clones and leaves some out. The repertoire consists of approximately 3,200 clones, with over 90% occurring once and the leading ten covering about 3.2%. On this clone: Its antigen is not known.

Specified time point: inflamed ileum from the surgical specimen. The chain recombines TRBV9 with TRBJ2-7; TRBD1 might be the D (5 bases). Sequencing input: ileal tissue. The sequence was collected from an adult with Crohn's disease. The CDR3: CASSVSQGSTYEQYF. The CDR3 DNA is TGTGCCAGCAGCGTCTCTCAGGGATCGACCTACGAGCAGTACTTC.